The sequence of this T cell receptor (beta chain) was determined in a study of OX40 agonist ivuxolimab in advanced cancers. Looking at the study overall: Ivuxolimab doses were 0.01, 0.1, 0.3, 1.5, 3 or 10 mg/kg every 2 weeks. Patients with prior anti-PD-1, anti-PD-L1 or anti-CTLA-4 therapy were eligible; approximately 40% had some.

The CDR3 consists of 19 residues. The germline V gene has CDR1 KGHSH and CDR2 LQKENI. Trimming took off 5 bases at V and 3 bases at J, with 28 bases between the two ends. The data were produced by immunoSEQ multiplex PCR, yet TCRdb's version contains in-frame clones alone and is incomplete. Seen here are tens of thousands of clones, about 81% observed once, and the top ten hold less than 2.5%. Findings and caveats of the study: Normalized expansion of T-cell clones was also low for some nonresponders. Partial responders receiving 0.1-3.0 mg/kg showed among the lowest clonal expansion.

Worth noting for this clone: What it recognizes is unknown.

Source: CD4+ or CD8+ T cells sorted from blood, taken in a trial of the OX40 agonist ivuxolimab. The receptor's source is an adult with an advanced solid tumor such as melanoma, head and neck, liver or kidney cancer. The chain has TRBV18 and TRBJ1-2; no firm D call. CDR3 protein: CASSIWTSGPPRSDYGYTF. The CDR3 region has the DNA TGTGCCAGCTCAATCTGGACGTCAGGTCCCCCTCGCTCCGACTATGGCTACACCTTC.